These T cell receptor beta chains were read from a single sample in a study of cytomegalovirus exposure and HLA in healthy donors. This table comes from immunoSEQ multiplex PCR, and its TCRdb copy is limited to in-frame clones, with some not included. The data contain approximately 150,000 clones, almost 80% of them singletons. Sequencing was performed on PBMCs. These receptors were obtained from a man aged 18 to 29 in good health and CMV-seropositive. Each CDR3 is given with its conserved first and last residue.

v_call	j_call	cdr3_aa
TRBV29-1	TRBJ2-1	CSVEEADSYNEQFF
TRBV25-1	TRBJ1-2	CASSLTAPTGRYGYTF
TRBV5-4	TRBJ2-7	CASSGGLSYEQYF
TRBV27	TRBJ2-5	CASSPILTGSEETQYF
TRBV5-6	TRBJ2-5	CASSFRTGKETQYF
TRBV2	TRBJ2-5	CASSEAWGQGDERETQYF
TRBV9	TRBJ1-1	CASSVGTGATEAFF
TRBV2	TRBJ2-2	CASSLGTSGSSGELFF
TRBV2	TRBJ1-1	CASRTRGRVTEAFF
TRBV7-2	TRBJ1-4	CASSFLDRTSNEKLFF
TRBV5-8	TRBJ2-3	CASSRGGCTDTQYF
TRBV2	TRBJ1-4	CASTRGQGPATNEKLFF
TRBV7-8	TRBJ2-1	CASSMGQGGGNEQFF
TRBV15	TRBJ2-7	CATSPRGEDEQYF
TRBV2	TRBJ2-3	CALVHSTDTQYF
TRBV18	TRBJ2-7	CASSLNGGYEQYF
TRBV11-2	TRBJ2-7	CASSLGGGSSYEQYF
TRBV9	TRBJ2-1	CASSPASGGSYNEQFF
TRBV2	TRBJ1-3	CASRGQISGNTIYF
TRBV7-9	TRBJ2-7	CASSSRQYPYEQYF
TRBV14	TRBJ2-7	CASSHSGTGLISYEQYF
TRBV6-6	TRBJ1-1	CASEDSMNTEAFF
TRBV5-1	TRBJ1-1	CASSSGGSGNTEAFF
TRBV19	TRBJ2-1	CASSTGSYNEQFF
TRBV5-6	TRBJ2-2	CASSLDGRAIGELFF
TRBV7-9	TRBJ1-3	CASSQGALGNTIYF
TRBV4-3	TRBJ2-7	CASSQDRGSYEQYF
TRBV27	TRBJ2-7	CASSLRGDGDYEQYF
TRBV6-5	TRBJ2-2	CASSYLRGMSTGELFF
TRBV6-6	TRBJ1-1	CASSPFSTEAFF
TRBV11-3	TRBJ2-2	CASSFSSGELFF
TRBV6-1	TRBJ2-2	CASSDRNTGELFF
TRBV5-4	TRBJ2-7	CASSLGTYEQYF
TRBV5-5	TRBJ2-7	CASSLDRYEQYF
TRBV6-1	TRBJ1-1	CASSAGTYRNTEAFF
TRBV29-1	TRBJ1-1	CSVVEGVGAFF
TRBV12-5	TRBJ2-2	CASASPGTQTNTGELFF
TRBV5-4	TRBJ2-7	CASSFSSEQYF
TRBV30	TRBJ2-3	CAWSVNSGRADTQYF
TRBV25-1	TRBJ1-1	CASKEQGNTEAFF
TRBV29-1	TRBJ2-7	CSVVWGPAYEQYF
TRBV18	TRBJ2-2	CASSPPARTGELFF
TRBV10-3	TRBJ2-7	CAIRREVVNEQYF
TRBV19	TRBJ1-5	CASSSGDGYYQPQHF
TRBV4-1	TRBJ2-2	CASSQGGLTGELFF
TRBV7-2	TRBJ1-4	CASSLDGAPNEKLFF
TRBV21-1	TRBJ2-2	CASSKSGVPNTGELFF
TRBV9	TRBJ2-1	CASSSRNEQFF
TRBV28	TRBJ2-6	CASSLVHNSGANVLTF